The clone carrying this TCR beta chain was picked up many times. Its specificity is not known. TCR beta CDR3 sequences were amplified from RNA transcripts. First-round RT-PCR targeting the TCR CDR3 was performed with the HTBI primer set. TCRdb ran MiXCR on the multiplex PCR reads and lists one entry per CDR3 protein. This sample has approximately 430,000 distinct CDR3 sequences; over 12% occur once, and the top ten carry roughly 13%. This CDR3 region has 13 residues. After removal of 1 base from V and 12 bases from J, the junction contained 6 bases not matched to a gene. CDR1 DFQATT and CDR2 SNEGSKA come from the germline V gene (reference sequence). This record belongs to a study of T cells in Graves' hyperthyroidism and ophthalmopathy. On the study more broadly: Staff took peripheral blood when the initial diagnosis was made, before any treatment began.

Clinical symptoms, serum thyroxine and TRAb, thyroid ultrasound and orbital computed tomography were used for the diagnoses. Regarding the study as a whole: Most thyroid clonotypes with frequency above 0.001 were detected in blood.

The specimen was blood. This receptor was taken from a man aged 18 to 35 with Graves' ophthalmopathy. The chain couples TRBV20-1 to TRBJ2-1; the match to TRBD2 covers 10 bases. DNA for the CDR3: TGCAGTGCTAGAGGGCTAGCGGGGGTAGGGCAGTTCTTC. Protein product: CSARGLAGVGQFF.